The rows below give T cell receptor beta chains drawn from one sample of a study of blood T cells in healthy people across ages. Each CDR3 protein gets one entry after TCRdb re-called the 5' RACE reads with MiXCR. The sample includes over a million distinct CDR3 sequences, 35% to 45% seen only once; the top ten take approximately 7.9%. The sample comprised blood. The receptors shown here come from a woman between 18 and 29 years old in good health. Each CDR3 is given with its conserved first and last residue. Each record gives: J gene, D gene, clone size, V gene, CDR3 DNA, CDR3 protein. D genes are given only for firm matches. Size values are once, few and many counts, or a class for expanded clones, and some rows have none.

>TRBJ1-2|-|once|TRBV20-1
TGCAGTGCTGTCGGCAGGGGTAATAACTATGGCTACACCTTC
CSAVGRGNNYGYTF
>TRBJ2-7|-|-|TRBV12-3/TRBV12-4
TGTGCCAGCAGCCAGACCCTCTACGAGCAGTACTTC
CASSQTLYEQYF
>TRBJ2-2|-|few|TRBV2
TGTGCCAGCAGTGAATTTGACCAGAACACCGGGGAGCTGTTTTTT
CASSEFDQNTGELFF
>TRBJ2-1|TRBD2|few|TRBV12-3/TRBV12-4
TGTGCCAGCAGAGGACTAGCGGGAGATTTCAATGAGCAGTTCTTC
CASRGLAGDFNEQFF
>TRBJ2-3|-|-|TRBV7-2
TGTGCCAGCAGACTCGACGAGTATAGCACAGATACGCAGTATTTT
CASRLDEYSTDTQYF
>TRBJ1-2|-|-|TRBV3-1
TGTGCCAGCACCTTCAACGCTAACTATGGCTACACCTTC
CASTFNANYGYTF
>TRBJ2-7|TRBD1|few|TRBV6-1
TGTGCCAGCAGTGAATCCGGGACAGGGGGCCAAAGCTCCTACGAGCAGTACTTC
CASSESGTGGQSSYEQYF
>TRBJ2-5|TRBD2|-|TRBV5-1
TGCGCCAGCAGCTTGGGTAGCGGGTACCAAGAGACCCAGTACTTC
CASSLGSGYQETQYF
>TRBJ2-5|-|-|TRBV5-1
TGCGCCAGCACTCCCGACGGGCGTCCAGAGACCCAGTACTTC
CASTPDGRPETQYF
>TRBJ2-5|-|-|TRBV5-6
TGTGCCAGCAGCTTGGGGGGACCAAGCAATCCGAATGGGCAGTACTTC
CASSLGGPSNPNGQYF
>TRBJ2-1|TRBD2|many|TRBV13
TGTGCCAGCAGCTATACTGGCGGGAGGGCCATGAATGAGCAGTTCTTC
CASSYTGGRAMNEQFF
>TRBJ2-5|TRBD2|-|TRBV5-1
TGCGCCAGCAGCACAGCTAGCGGGGGGGAGACCCAGTACTTC
CASSTASGGETQYF
>TRBJ2-1|TRBD1|-|TRBV7-9
TGTGCCAGCAGCTCGGGACAGGTTACCTACAATGAGCAGTTCTTC
CASSSGQVTYNEQFF